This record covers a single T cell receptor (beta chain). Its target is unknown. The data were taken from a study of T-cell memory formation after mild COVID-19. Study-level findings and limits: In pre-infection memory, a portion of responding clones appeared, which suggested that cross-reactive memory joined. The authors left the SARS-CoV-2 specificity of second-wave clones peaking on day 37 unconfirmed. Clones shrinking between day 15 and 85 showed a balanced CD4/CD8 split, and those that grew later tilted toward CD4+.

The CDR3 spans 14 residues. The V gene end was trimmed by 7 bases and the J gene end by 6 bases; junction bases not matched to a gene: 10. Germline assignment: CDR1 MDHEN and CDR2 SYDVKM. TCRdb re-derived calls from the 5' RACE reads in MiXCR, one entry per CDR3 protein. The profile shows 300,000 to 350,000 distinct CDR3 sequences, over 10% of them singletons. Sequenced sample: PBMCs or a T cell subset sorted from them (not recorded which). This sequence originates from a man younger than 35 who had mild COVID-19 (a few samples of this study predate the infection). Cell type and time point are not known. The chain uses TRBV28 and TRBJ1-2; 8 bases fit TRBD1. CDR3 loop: CASTFLTGVDGYTF. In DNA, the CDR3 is TGTGCCAGCACCTTCTTGACAGGGGTCGATGGCTACACCTTC.